The 5 T cell receptor beta chains listed next were all sequenced from one sample in a study of cytotoxic CD8 clonotypes in ibrutinib-treated CLL. The table came from immunoSEQ multiplex PCR; TCRdb's copy has only in-frame clones and leaves some out. The table lists about 70,000 clones, roughly nine tenths of them singletons, with approximately 3.1% in the top ten. The specimen was PBMCs, collected after 12 months of ibrutinib treatment. Receptors were obtained from a human donor with chronic lymphocytic leukemia.

The gene calls are TRBV5-8 and TRBJ2-7, with TRBD1 identical over 7 bases. This CDR3 region has 15 residues. Per germline, CDR1 SGHTS and CDR2 YDEGEE. The V segment lost 4 bases and the J segment 0 bases; nucleotides outside the gene matches: 7. CDR3 amino acids: CASSLGQEFSYEQYF. The CDR3 DNA sequence: TGTGCCAGCAGCCTAGGACAGGAATTCTCCTACGAGCAGTACTTC. Full variable domain (remainder filled in from reference TRBV5-8 and TRBJ2-7): EAGVTQSPTHLIKTRGQQATLRCSPISGHTSVYWYQQALGLGLQFLLWYDEGEERNRGNFPPRFSGRQFPNYSSELNVNALELEDSALYLCASSLGQEFSYEQYFGPGTRLTVT.

J is TRBJ2-6 and V is TRBV5-4; D uncertain. V lost 4 bases, J lost 2 bases, and 10 bases lay in between. Per the germline V gene, CDR1 is SGHNT and CDR2 is YYREEE (reference sequence). The CDR3 sequence is 15 residues long. The CDR3 bases are TGTGCCAGCAGCGTACCAGGAGCTGGGGCCAACGTCCTGACTTTC. Its translation: CASSVPGAGANVLTF.

This clone was picked up one time. The rearrangement uses TRBV6-5 and TRBJ1-2; D is ambiguous. This CDR3 spans 14 amino acids. Germline assignment: CDR1 MNHEY and CDR2 SVGAGI. V was cut by 6 bases and J by 2 bases, with 13 bases left in between. The CDR3 is CASRRGLGNYGYTF. The CDR3 DNA sequence: TGTGCCAGCAGGCGGGGTCTAGGGAACTATGGCTACACCTTC.

The chain recombines TRBV11-3 with TRBJ2-3, with D unresolved. This CDR3 is built from 14 residues. Germline CDR1 SGHNT, CDR2 YENEEA. V lost 0 bases and J lost 2, with 6 bases in between. CDR3 nucleotide sequence: TGTGCCAGCAGCTTAGATAGACACACAGATACGCAGTATTTT. The encoded protein is CASSLDRHTDTQYF.

The chain links TRBV29-1 to TRBJ2-7, with 9 bases aligning to TRBD2. The CDR3 has 14 amino acids. CDR1 is SQVTM, CDR2 ANQGSEA, per germline. The V segment lost 6 bases and the J segment 0 bases; nucleotides outside the gene matches: 6. The chain's CDR3 is CSVEISGSSYEQYF. The CDR3 DNA is TGCAGCGTCGAGATTAGCGGGAGCTCCTACGAGCAGTACTTC.